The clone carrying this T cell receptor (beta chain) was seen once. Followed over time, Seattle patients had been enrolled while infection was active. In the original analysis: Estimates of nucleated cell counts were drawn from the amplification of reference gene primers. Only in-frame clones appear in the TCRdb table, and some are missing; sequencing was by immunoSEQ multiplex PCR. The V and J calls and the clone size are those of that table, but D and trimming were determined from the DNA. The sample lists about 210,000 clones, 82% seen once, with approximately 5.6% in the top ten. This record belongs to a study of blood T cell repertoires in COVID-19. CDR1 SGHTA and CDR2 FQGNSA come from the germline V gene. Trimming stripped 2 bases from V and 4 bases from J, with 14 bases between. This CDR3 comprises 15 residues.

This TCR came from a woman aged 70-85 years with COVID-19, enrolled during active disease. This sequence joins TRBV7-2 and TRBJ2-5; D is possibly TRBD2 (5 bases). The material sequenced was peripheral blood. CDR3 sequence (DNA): TGTGCCAGCAGCTTAACCCCGGGGAGAGGAGAGACCCAGTACTTC. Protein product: CASSLTPGRGETQYF.